A few counts support the clone carrying this TCR beta chain. The sample comes from a study of human T cells and chemical hapten exposure. The V and J ends lost 4 bases and 19 bases respectively, with 17 bases between them. The CDR3 is 12 residues long. One entry per CDR3 protein, called by TCRdb with MiXCR from the RACE reads. Of about 74,000 distinct CDR3 sequences in the sample, approximately 32% were seen once. Time point defined: patch test 1, 2 weeks after DPC sensitization. Treatment of the sample: therapeutic diphenylcyclopropenone sensitization with weekly scalp DPC. Patch tests were applied only after blood draws.

This chain joins TRBV12-3 or TRBV12-4 and TRBJ1-6; D gene unclear. The source material was whole blood, sampled in connection with sensitization to the hapten diphenylcyclopropenone (DPC). This receptor was obtained from a man aged 35 to 55 with alopecia areata. Some clones in this sample may be carry-over from other donors' samples. This CDR3 is CASSSGLGPDHF. The CDR3 nucleotides read TGTGCCAGCAGTTCGGGTCTGGGCCCAGATCACTTT.